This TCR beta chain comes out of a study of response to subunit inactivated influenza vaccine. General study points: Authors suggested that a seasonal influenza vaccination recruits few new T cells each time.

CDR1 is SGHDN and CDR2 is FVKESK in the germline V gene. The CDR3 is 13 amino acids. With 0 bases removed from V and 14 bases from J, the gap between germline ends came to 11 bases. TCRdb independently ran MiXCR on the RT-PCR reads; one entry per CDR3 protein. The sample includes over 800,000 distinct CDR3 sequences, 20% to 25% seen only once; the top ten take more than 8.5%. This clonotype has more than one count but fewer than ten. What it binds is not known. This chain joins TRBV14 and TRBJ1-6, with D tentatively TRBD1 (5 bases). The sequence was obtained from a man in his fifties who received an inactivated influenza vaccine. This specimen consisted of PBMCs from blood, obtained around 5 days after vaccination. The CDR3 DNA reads TGTGCCAGCAGCCAAGACTGGCAGGGTACCCTCCACTTT. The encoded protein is CASSQDWQGTLHF. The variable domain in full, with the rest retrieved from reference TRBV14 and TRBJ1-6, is EAGVTQFPSHSVIEKGQTVTLRCDPISGHDNLYWYRRVMGKEIKFLLHFVKESKQDESGMPNNRFLAERTGGTYSTLKVQPAELEDSGVYFCASSQDWQGTLHFGNGTRLTVT.